This TCR beta chain came from a study of response to subunit inactivated influenza vaccine. Study-level results: Authors suggested that a seasonal influenza vaccination recruits few new T cells each time.

TCRdb called the RT-PCR reads again in MiXCR, with one record for every CDR3 protein. The sample has 600,000 to 700,000 distinct CDR3 sequences, around 15% seen once. This clonotype was detected ten times or more. The antigen is not known. The V gene end was trimmed by 4 bases and the J gene end by 0 bases; junction bases not matched to a gene: 5. CDR3 size: 15 residues. The germline V gene has CDR1 SGHRS and CDR2 YFSETQ. This chain connects TRBV5-1 to TRBJ1-2; 8 bases are a match to TRBD1. The sample was PBMCs from blood, taken 14 days before vaccination. This TCR derives from a man between 50 and 59 years old who received an inactivated influenza vaccine. The CDR3 spells CASSPGQGTNYGYTF. Here the CDR3 DNA reads TGCGCCAGCAGCCCCGGACAGGGTACTAACTATGGCTACACCTTC.